The T cell receptor (beta chain) under discussion was sequenced for a study of blood T cell repertoires in COVID-19. Looking at the study overall: Acute and convalescent COVID-19 specimens originated in the United States, Italy and Spain. The analysed material was cDNA or gDNA that came from T cells, B-cell-depleted T cells, or PBMCs.

Profiled with immunoSEQ multiplex PCR; TCRdb holds only in-frame clones, not every one. This sample has 320,000 or so clones, with around 90% found just once. Recruits, aged roughly 18 to 95 years, lived in 25 or so US areas. Categorization into cohorts depended on clinical history that participants reported. Germline CDR1 SGHRS, CDR2 YFSETQ. After removal of 4 bases from V and 0 bases from J, the junction contained 12 bases not matched to a gene. The CDR3 has 19 residues. The chain couples TRBV5-1 to TRBJ2-1; 11 bases match TRBD1. The TCR comes from a man aged 60 to 69 who had recovered from COVID-19. Material for sequencing was PBMCs or T cells enriched from blood (not recorded which). CDR3 protein: CASSPHSGTGGNSYNEQFF. CDR3 DNA: TGCGCCAGCAGCCCTCACTCCGGGACAGGGGGAAACTCCTACAATGAGCAGTTCTTC.